This TCR beta chain derives from a study of T cells in localized non-small cell lung cancer. Overall study findings and caveats: Adjacent uninvolved lung tissue had the highest T cell clonality, exceeding tumor. Heterogeneity cannot be ruled out, as sequencing used one tumor region only. Adjacent lung tissue had a median 57 of the top 100 clones found in the tumor.

Germline V CDR1 and CDR2: MGHRA, YSYEKL. V was clipped by 1 base and J by 6 bases, with 21 bases between them. This CDR3 comprises 17 residues. The assay was immunoSEQ multiplex PCR, and TCRdb's table has in-frame clones only and misses some. The top ten clones hold about 2% of a sample with almost 65,000 clones, 75% to 90% of them seen once. This clone was recorded a few times. Its specificity is unknown. The V gene is TRBV4-1, the J gene TRBJ1-1; D not certain. This sequence was found in a woman aged 35 to 70 with stage I lung adenocarcinoma. This specimen was peripheral blood, taken before any cancer treatment. In nucleotides, the CDR3 is TGCGCCAGCAGCCAAGTGGATTTGGGTTTTGTAGTCTCTGAAGCTTTCTTT. Translation gives CASSQVDLGFVVSEAFF.